Listed here are 32 T cell receptor beta chains from one sample, sequenced in a study of OX40 agonist ivuxolimab in advanced cancers. Measured with immunoSEQ multiplex PCR; TCRdb has only the in-frame clones, and not every one. The table has about 40,000 clones, around 88% seen once. This sample comprised CD4+ or CD8+ T cells sorted from blood, obtained in a trial of the OX40 agonist ivuxolimab. All receptors derive from an adult with an advanced solid tumor such as melanoma, head and neck, liver or kidney cancer.

The sample holds one count of this clone. The chain employs TRBV4-1 and TRBJ2-1; TRBD2 matches 13 bases. In germline, CDR1 is MGHRA, CDR2 YSYEKL. This CDR3 has 16 residues. The trim removed 4 bases at V and 4 bases at J, leaving 4 bases unmatched. CDR3 bases: TGCGCCAGCAGCCTAGGGACTAGCGGGAATTACAATGAGCAGTTCTTC. It is translated as CASSLGTSGNYNEQFF.

The V gene is TRBV7-9, the J gene TRBJ2-1, with 9 bases identical to TRBD1. The trim removed 4 bases at V and 4 bases at J, leaving 8 bases unmatched. The CDR3 runs to 16 residues. CDR1 is SEHNR and CDR2 is FQNEAQ in the germline V gene (reference sequence). The CDR3 loop is CASSYLGQGKYNEQFF. The CDR3 coding sequence is TGTGCCAGCAGCTATCTAGGACAGGGGAAATACAATGAGCAGTTCTTC.

The chain combines TRBV6-4 with TRBJ2-3, with D perhaps assigned TRBD1 or TRBD2 (5 bases each). There are 14 residues in the CDR3. The V end lost 5 bases, the J end lost 3 bases, and 12 bases lay between the germline ends. Germline CDR1 reads MRHNA; CDR2 reads SNTAGT. This CDR3 is CASSPGTVTDTQYF. The CDR3 DNA is TGTGCCAGCAGTCCCGGGACGGTGACAGATACGCAGTATTTT.

V is TRBV27 and J is TRBJ2-7, with D tentatively TRBD2 (6 bases). With 5 bases removed from V and 0 bases from J, the gap between germline ends came to 17 bases. CDR1 MNHEY and CDR2 SMNVEV come from the germline V gene (reference sequence). The CDR3 consists of 16 residues. The DNA of the CDR3 is TGTGCCAGCAGTACGCGGGACTCGAAAAGCTCCTACGAGCAGTACTTC. It encodes CASSTRDSKSSYEQYF.

The chain is built from TRBV13 and TRBJ2-5; D is ambiguous. The CDR3 length is 13 residues. The V and J ends lost 0 bases and 4 bases respectively, with 6 bases between them. CDR1 and CDR2 (germline): PRHDT, FYEKMQ (reference sequence). This CDR3 reads CASSLGSGETQYF. CDR3 nucleotide sequence: TGTGCCAGCAGCTTAGGGTCTGGAGAGACCCAGTACTTC. Using reference TRBV13 and TRBJ2-5 for the parts outside the CDR3, the full variable domain is AAGVIQSPRHLIKEKRETATLKCYPIPRHDTVYWYQQGPGQDPQFLISFYEKMQSDKGSIPDRFSAQQFSDYHSELNMSSLELGDSALYFCASSLGSGETQYFGPGTRLLVL.

V gene TRBV28 combines with J gene TRBJ1-2, with TRBD1 matching 9 bases. There are 15 residues in the CDR3. CDR1 and CDR2 (germline): MDHEN, SYDVKM. V was clipped by 5 bases and J by 5 bases; unmatched bases: 9. DNA for the CDR3: TGTGCCAGCAGTCCACAGGGGGCGAAGGGGTATGGCTACACCTTC. Its protein product is CASSPQGAKGYGYTF.

The rearrangement joins TRBV7-2 to TRBJ2-7, with 11 bases lining up with TRBD2. Germline CDR1 SGHTA, CDR2 FQGNSA. CDR3 size: 16 residues. V was clipped by 5 bases and J by 2 bases; unmatched bases: 8. This CDR3 reads CASSIVTSGSAYEQYF. The CDR3 bases are TGTGCCAGCAGCATCGTTACTAGCGGGAGTGCCTACGAGCAGTACTTC.

The chain recombines TRBV27 with TRBJ1-6, with D uncertain. The V gene lost 5 bases and the J gene lost 10 bases, with 15 bases spanning the gap. Germline V lookup: CDR1 MNHEY, CDR2 SMNVEV (reference sequence). The CDR3 is 14 amino acids. The CDR3 region is CASSLDSLGSPLHF. The CDR3 bases are TGTGCCAGCAGTCTAGACTCCCTCGGCTCACCCCTCCACTTT.

This chain uses TRBV13 with TRBJ1-1, with 7 bases that match TRBD1. The J segment lost 8 bases and the V segment lost 5 bases, leaving 11 bases of the junction unmatched. Germline loops: CDR1 PRHDT, CDR2 FYEKMQ (reference sequence). The CDR3 spans 14 residues. For the CDR3, the DNA is TGTGCCAGCAGCACCCGACAGGGACTGACGGAAGCTTTCTTT. Protein sequence: CASSTRQGLTEAFF.

The chain recombines TRBV2 with TRBJ2-7, with 14 bases matching TRBD2. This CDR3 comprises 20 residues. The germline V gene has CDR1 SNHLY and CDR2 FYNNEI. The trim removed 6 bases at V and 4 bases at J, leaving 20 bases unmatched. CDR3 sequence (DNA): TGTGCCAGCAGGGATGAAGTACAGACTAGCGGGAGGGCGTTAGTTTACGAGCAGTACTTC. Its translation is CASRDEVQTSGRALVYEQYF. Full variable domain (rest looked up from reference TRBV2 and TRBJ2-7): EPEVTQTPSHQVTQMGQEVILRCVPISNHLYFYWYRQILGQKVEFLVSFYNNEISEKSEIFDDQFSVERPDGSNFTLKIRSTKLEDSAMYFCASRDEVQTSGRALVYEQYFGPGTRLTVT.

The rearrangement joins TRBV28 to TRBJ2-2; a possible D gene is TRBD2 (5 bases). Germline V gives CDR1 MDHEN, CDR2 SYDVKM. The CDR3 totals 13 residues. The V end was cut by 4 bases, the J end by 6 bases, with 9 bases between. The CDR3 DNA follows: TGTGCCAGCAGTTCTCTAGCCCCCGGGGAGCTGTTTTTT. Protein sequence: CASSSLAPGELFF.

The chain's CDR3 is CASSWAGMEAFF. The CDR3 nucleotides read TGTGCCAGCAGTTGGGCCGGGATGGAAGCTTTCTTT. The V gene is TRBV6-1, the J gene TRBJ1-1; D unresolved. From germline, CDR1 is MNHNS and CDR2 SASEGT. V gave up 5 bases and J gave up 8 bases, with 12 bases separating them. This CDR3 spans 12 amino acids.

The V call is TRBV23-1, the J call TRBJ2-3; 10 nucleotides match TRBD2. TRBV23-1 is an open reading frame, and its role is uncertain. V dropped 4 bases and J dropped 1; count of bases not matched to a gene: 17. This CDR3 has 20 amino acids. As DNA, the CDR3 is TGCGCCAGCAGTCGCGTGGGCCCTAGCGGGAGTCGAACTGGCACAGATACGCAGTATTTT. This encodes CASSRVGPSGSRTGTDTQYF.

The chain has TRBV9 and TRBJ2-7, with D unclear. The CDR3 runs 12 residues. Looked up from germline, CDR1 is SGDLS and CDR2 is YYNGEE. Trimming cost V 4 bases and J 1 base, with 6 bases left between them. The CDR3 region has the DNA TGTGCCAGCAGCTCAGATTCCTACGAGCAGTACTTC. Residues: CASSSDSYEQYF.

This sequence joins TRBV28 and TRBJ2-1; 9 nucleotides match TRBD1. V trimming: 1 base; J trimming: 5 bases; junction bases outside the gene matches: 6. Germline CDR1 reads MDHEN; CDR2 reads SYDVKM. The CDR3 has 16 residues. Here the CDR3 reads CASSLSLRDRDNEQFF. The CDR3 DNA follows: TGTGCCAGCAGTTTATCTTTAAGGGACAGGGACAATGAGCAGTTCTTC. Looking up the rest from reference TRBV28 and TRBJ2-1 gives the full variable domain: DVKVTQSSRYLVKRTGEKVFLECVQDMDHENMFWYRQDPGLGLRLIYFSYDVKMKEKGDIPEGYSVSREKKERFSLILESASTNQTSMYLCASSLSLRDRDNEQFFGPGTRLTVL.

The chain has TRBV5-6 and TRBJ2-5, with 10 nucleotides matching TRBD2. CDR1 and CDR2 (germline): SGHDT, YYEEEE. The CDR3 contains 18 residues. V shed 4 bases and J 0 bases; nucleotides not matched to a gene: 12. CDR3 region: CASSPDLAGVEDQETQYF. The CDR3 DNA sequence: TGTGCCAGCAGCCCGGACCTAGCGGGAGTAGAAGACCAAGAGACCCAGTACTTC.

V and J are TRBV7-9 and TRBJ2-1; D is unclear. The germline V gene encodes CDR1 SEHNR and CDR2 FQNEAQ (reference sequence). Deletions cut 0 bases from V and 10 bases from J, with 4 bases between. CDR3 length: 11 residues. The CDR3 DNA sequence: TGTGCCAGCAGCTTAGCTAACGAGCAGTTCTTC. Translating gives CASSLANEQFF.

This clone showed up just a few times. The chain is built from TRBV7-9 and TRBJ2-5; D gene unclear. Germline V gene data show CDR1 as SEHNR and CDR2 as FQNEAQ (reference sequence). This CDR3 has 15 amino acids. The ends were cut back, 2 bases at V and 0 bases at J, with 10 bases in the middle. The CDR3 region has the DNA TGTGCCAGCAGCTTAACTTGGGTCGACCAAGAGACCCAGTACTTC. Translation: CASSLTWVDQETQYF.

This clone was counted once. This CDR3 is CAMWDNHATEAFF. In nucleotides, the CDR3 is TGTGCCATGTGGGACAATCACGCCACTGAAGCTTTCTTT. The chain combines TRBV28 with TRBJ1-1; possibly TRBD1 for D (6 bases). The CDR3 sequence is 13 residues long. V was trimmed by 10 bases and J by 4 bases, leaving 16 bases between them. Germline V CDR1 and CDR2: MDHEN, SYDVKM.

This chain links TRBV7-3 with TRBJ1-5; D is perhaps TRBD1 (5 bases). Germline V CDR1 and CDR2: SGHTA, FQGTGA. The CDR3 consists of 13 residues. Trimming pared 4 bases from V and 4 bases from J, leaving 8 bases between. Written as DNA, the CDR3 is TGTGCCAGCAGCTACGACAGTAATCAGCCCCAGCATTTT. This encodes CASSYDSNQPQHF.

This clone was observed once. This sequence joins TRBV6-1 and TRBJ2-7, with TRBD1 matching over 8 bases. This CDR3 has 16 amino acids. CDR1 and CDR2 (germline): MNHNS, SASEGT. V lost 2 bases, J lost 7 bases, and 13 bases stayed unmatched. This CDR3 is CASSELVGQGAQEQYF. CDR3 nucleotide sequence: TGTGCCAGCAGTGAACTTGTCGGCCAGGGGGCGCAAGAGCAGTACTTC.

The chain has TRBV4-1 and TRBJ1-1; D remains unclear. This CDR3 comprises 13 residues. V gave up 1 base and J gave up 1 base, with 4 bases separating them. Germline assignment: CDR1 MGHRA and CDR2 YSYEKL. CDR3: CASSQGKNTEAFF. The CDR3 DNA follows: TGCGCCAGCAGCCAAGGGAAGAACACTGAAGCTTTCTTT.

The chain is built from TRBV7-6 and TRBJ2-5; 8 bases are a match to TRBD1. The germline gives CDR1 SGHVS, CDR2 FNYEAQ. The CDR3 extends over 14 amino acids. V was clipped by 5 bases and J by 5 bases; unmatched bases: 7. CDR3 residues: CASSKFRGLETQYF. CDR3 DNA: TGTGCCAGCAGCAAATTCAGGGGGCTGGAGACCCAGTACTTC.

J is TRBJ2-1 and V is TRBV7-6, with 11 bases identical to TRBD2. Germline CDR1 is SGHVS and CDR2 is FNYEAQ. The CDR3 consists of 17 residues. V trimming: 5 bases; J trimming: 0 bases; junction bases outside the gene matches: 6. The CDR3 region is CASSPTLAGGSYNEQFF. CDR3 bases: TGTGCCAGCAGCCCGACCCTAGCGGGAGGCTCCTACAATGAGCAGTTCTTC.

This sequence joins TRBV9 and TRBJ2-3; no reliable D call. This CDR3 has 14 amino acids. Germline loops: CDR1 SGDLS, CDR2 YYNGEE. The V and J ends lost 3 bases and 3 bases respectively, with 11 bases between them. This chain's CDR3 is CASSADTVTDTQYF. The CDR3 nucleotides read TGTGCCAGCAGCGCCGACACGGTTACAGATACGCAGTATTTT.

The gene calls are TRBV6-5 and TRBJ2-3; 8 positions match TRBD2. The CDR3 is 15 residues long. The germline gives CDR1 MNHEY, CDR2 SVGAGI. V shed 6 bases, J shed 0 bases, and the junction held 5 bases outside the gene matches. The CDR3 bases are TGTGCCAGCAGCCTTAGCGGGATTAGCACAGATACGCAGTATTTT. Its translation: CASSLSGISTDTQYF.

The rearrangement joins TRBV5-6 to TRBJ2-1, with no clear D. Trimming took off 2 bases at V and 0 bases at J, with 6 bases between the two ends. This CDR3 is built from 14 residues. Germline loops: CDR1 SGHDT, CDR2 YYEEEE. In DNA form, the CDR3 reads TGTGCCAGCAGCTTTAGGAGCTCCTACAATGAGCAGTTCTTC. Amino acid sequence: CASSFRSSYNEQFF.

The chain employs TRBV10-3 and TRBJ2-1, with TRBD2 matching over 10 bases. The CDR3 runs to 18 residues. V lost 0 bases and J lost 3; bases outside the gene matches: 8. CDR1 is ENHRY and CDR2 is SYGVKD in the germline V gene. The CDR3 sequence is CAISESKATSGVYNEQFF. CDR3 in DNA: TGTGCCATCAGTGAGTCGAAAGCCACTAGCGGGGTCTACAATGAGCAGTTCTTC.

This clone appeared a single time. The chain carries TRBV19 and TRBJ2-1; 15 bases agree with TRBD2. V shed 6 bases and J 9 bases; nucleotides not matched to a gene: 6. The CDR3 length is 15 residues. CDR1 is LNHDA and CDR2 is SQIVND in the germline V gene (reference sequence). Here the CDR3 DNA reads TGTGCCAGTAGATTAGGACTAGCGGGAGGGGGTGAGCAGTTCTTC. Its translation: CASRLGLAGGGEQFF.

The rearrangement joins TRBV27 to TRBJ2-1; 10 bases are a match to TRBD2. V was pared by 5 bases and J by 4 bases, with 8 bases of the junction left unmatched. The CDR3 has 16 amino acids. The germline V gene has CDR1 MNHEY and CDR2 SMNVEV (reference sequence). The CDR3 DNA reads TGTGCCAGCAGTCCGTTCGCTAGCGGGGGTTACAATGAGCAGTTCTTC. It codes for CASSPFASGGYNEQFF.

About this clone: Its ends do not fully match the called genes, so a read error is possible. V usage is TRBV18 and J usage is TRBJ2-7; perhaps TRBD2 as D (6 bases). Per the germline V gene, CDR1 is KGHSH and CDR2 is LQKENI. The length of the CDR3 is 14 residues. CDR3 nucleotides: TGTGCCAGCTCATCAAGCGGTAGACTACGGGAGCGGTACTTC. Translation: CASSSSGRLRERYF.

The chain combines TRBV15 with TRBJ1-2; TRBD1 might be the D (5 bases). With 0 bases removed from V and 6 bases from J, the gap between germline ends came to 11 bases. The CDR3 totals 14 residues. Per germline, CDR1 LNHNV and CDR2 YYDKDF (reference sequence). The CDR3 DNA follows: TGTGCCACCAGCAGAGATCATGGGGGAAATGGCTACACCTTC. The encoded protein is CATSRDHGGNGYTF.